The 9 T cell receptor beta chains below all came from one sample that was sequenced in a study of blood T cell repertoires in COVID-19. TCRdb keeps only in-frame clones here, not all; method: immunoSEQ multiplex PCR. The table includes around 150,000 clones, 65% to 90% detected once. Sequenced sample: peripheral blood. The receptors originated from a man aged 65-85 years with acute or convalescent COVID-19.

The chain combines TRBV25-1 with TRBJ1-1, with 9 nucleotides matching TRBD1. The CDR3 loop spans 13 amino acids. J gave up 5 bases and V 6 bases, and 4 bases lay outside the gene matches. Germline CDR1 and CDR2: MGHDK and SYGVNS. CDR3 bases: TGTGCCAGCAGGCAACAGGGGGCGACTGAAGCTTTCTTT. It yields the protein CASRQQGATEAFF. The full variable domain, in which reference TRBV25-1 and TRBJ1-1 provide the parts outside the CDR3, is EADIYQTPRYLVIGTGKKITLECSQTMGHDKMYWYQQDPGMELHLIHYSYGVNSTEKGDLSSESTVSRIRTEHFPLTLESARPSHTSQYLCASRQQGATEAFFGQGTRLTVV.

The count of this clone is one. Here the CDR3 reads CASLRGRQETQYF. The CDR3 region has the DNA TGTGCCAGCCTCAGGGGGAGACAAGAGACCCAGTACTTC. The J gene is TRBJ2-5, the V gene TRBV2, with 7 positions matching TRBD1. V trimming: 8 bases; J trimming: 2 bases; junction bases outside the gene matches: 5. The CDR3 length is 13 residues. Germline CDR1 is SNHLY and CDR2 is FYNNEI.

This clone occurred once. The CDR3 DNA reads TGCGCCAGCAGCTCAACAGGGGGACTAAACACCGGGGAGCTGTTTTTT. Its protein is CASSSTGGLNTGELFF. The rearrangement joins TRBV5-1 to TRBJ2-2; tentatively, D is TRBD1 (8 bases). Germline-derived CDR1 and CDR2 are SGHRS and YFSETQ. This CDR3 is built from 16 residues. V was cut by 3 bases and J by 2 bases, with 14 bases left in between.

The gene calls are TRBV5-1 and TRBJ2-2, with 8 bases that match TRBD2. The CDR3 spans 16 residues. Germline lookup yields CDR1 SGHRS and CDR2 YFSETQ. The V gene end was trimmed by 3 bases and the J gene end by 6 bases; junction bases not matched to a gene: 10. The CDR3 nucleotides are TGCGCCAGCAGCTGGGGGACTAGTGGGGCGGCCGGGGAGCTGTTTTTT. It translates to CASSWGTSGAAGELFF.

The V and J genes are TRBV27 and TRBJ1-1; no firm D call. Germline lookup yields CDR1 MNHEY and CDR2 SMNVEV (reference sequence). The CDR3 contains 13 residues. The V and J ends lost 2 bases and 4 bases respectively, with 8 bases between them. The CDR3: CASSLGGITEAFF. The CDR3 DNA follows: TGTGCCAGCAGTTTAGGAGGGATCACTGAAGCTTTCTTT.

This clone was detected a few times. V gene TRBV5-4 combines with J gene TRBJ2-3; D is uncertain. There are 13 residues in the CDR3. Per the germline V gene, CDR1 is SGHNT and CDR2 is YYREEE (reference sequence). V was cut by 0 bases and J by 2 bases, with 4 bases left in between. CDR3 in DNA: TGTGCCAGCAGCTTGGAATACACAGATACGCAGTATTTT. Its translation: CASSLEYTDTQYF.

V usage is TRBV6-1 and J usage is TRBJ2-1; a weak D match, TRBD1 (6 bases). The germline V and J ends were trimmed by 2 bases and 2 bases, with 10 bases remaining between them. The CDR3 covers 15 residues. CDR1 is MNHNS, CDR2 SASEGT, per germline. The CDR3 loop is CASSESAGAYNEQFF. DNA of the CDR3: TGTGCCAGCAGTGAATCGGCAGGGGCCTACAATGAGCAGTTCTTC.

This chain connects TRBV20-1 to TRBJ1-6, with D possibly being TRBD1 (5 bases). This CDR3 has 14 residues. V was clipped by 3 bases and J by 10 bases, with 16 bases between them. The germline V gene encodes CDR1 DFQATT and CDR2 SNEGSKA (reference sequence). CDR3 bases: TGCAGTGCTAGTGTAGGCAGGGAGGGATCACCCCTCCACTTT. Encoded protein: CSASVGREGSPLHF.

This rearrangement joins TRBV2 to TRBJ1-2; D gene unclear. V was cut by 8 bases and J by 6 bases, with 16 bases left in between. This CDR3 spans 13 amino acids. Germline loops: CDR1 SNHLY, CDR2 FYNNEI. CDR3 sequence reads: CASLPRGYDGYTF. CDR3 DNA: TGTGCCAGCTTGCCACGAGGGTATGATGGCTACACCTTC.